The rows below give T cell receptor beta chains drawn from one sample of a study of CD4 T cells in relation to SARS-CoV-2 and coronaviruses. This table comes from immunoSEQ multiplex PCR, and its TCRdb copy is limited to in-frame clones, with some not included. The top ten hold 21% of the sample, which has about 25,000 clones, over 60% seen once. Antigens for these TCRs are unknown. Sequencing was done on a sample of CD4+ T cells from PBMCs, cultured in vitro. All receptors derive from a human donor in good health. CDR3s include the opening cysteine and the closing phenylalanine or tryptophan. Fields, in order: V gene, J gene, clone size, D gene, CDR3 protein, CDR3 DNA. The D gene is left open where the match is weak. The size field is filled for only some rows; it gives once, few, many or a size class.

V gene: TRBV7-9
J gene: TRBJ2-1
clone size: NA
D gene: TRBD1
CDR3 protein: CASSTTSDRGRPQFF
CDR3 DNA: TGTGCCAGCAGCACAACCTCCGACAGGGGGCGGCCTCAGTTCTTC

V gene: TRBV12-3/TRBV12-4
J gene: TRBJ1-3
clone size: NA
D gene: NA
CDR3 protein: CASSLRILDTIYF
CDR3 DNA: TGTGCCAGCAGCCTACGGATTCTGGACACCATATATTTT

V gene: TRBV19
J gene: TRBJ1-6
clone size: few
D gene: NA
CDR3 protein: CASTRSSYNSPLHF
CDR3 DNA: TGTGCCAGTACGCGAAGCTCCTATAATTCACCCCTCCACTTT

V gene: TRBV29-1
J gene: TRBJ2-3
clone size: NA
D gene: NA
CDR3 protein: CSVDGILSTDTQYF
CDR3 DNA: TGCAGCGTTGACGGTATATTGAGCACAGATACGCAGTATTTT

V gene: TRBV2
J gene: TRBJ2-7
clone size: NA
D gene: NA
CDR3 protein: CASSEVLVWDGTYEQYF
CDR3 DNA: TGTGCCAGCAGTGAAGTCTTAGTCTGGGACGGAACCTACGAGCAGTACTTC

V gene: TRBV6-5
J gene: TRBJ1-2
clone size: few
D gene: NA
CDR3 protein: CASSSWSSGAGYTF
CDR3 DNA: TGTGCCAGCAGCTCCTGGTCTTCAGGGGCGGGCTACACCTTC

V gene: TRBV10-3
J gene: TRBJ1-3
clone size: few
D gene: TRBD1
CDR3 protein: CAIRPGQGGNTIYF
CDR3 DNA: TGTGCCATCAGACCTGGACAGGGTGGAAACACCATATATTTT

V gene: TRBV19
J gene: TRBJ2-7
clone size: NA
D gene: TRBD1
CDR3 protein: CASSESRDRGYEQYF
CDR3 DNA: TGTGCCAGTAGCGAGTCCCGGGACAGGGGGTACGAGCAGTACTTC

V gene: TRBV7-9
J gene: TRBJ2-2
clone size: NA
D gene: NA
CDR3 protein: CASSLAMGITGELFF
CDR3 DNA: TGTGCCAGCAGCTTAGCGATGGGAATCACCGGGGAGCTGTTTTTT

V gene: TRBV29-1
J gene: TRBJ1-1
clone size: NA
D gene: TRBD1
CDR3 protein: CSVVPGQGATEAFF
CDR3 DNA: TGCAGCGTGGTCCCGGGACAGGGGGCAACTGAAGCTTTCTTT

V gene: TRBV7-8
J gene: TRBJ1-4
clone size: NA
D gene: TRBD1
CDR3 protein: CASSLDKTGGDEKLFF
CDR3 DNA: TGTGCCAGCAGCTTAGATAAGACAGGGGGCGATGAAAAACTGTTTTTT

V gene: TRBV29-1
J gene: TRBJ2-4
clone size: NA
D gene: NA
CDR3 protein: CSVEEDRRIQYF
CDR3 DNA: TGCAGCGTTGAAGAAGACCGGAGAATTCAGTACTTC

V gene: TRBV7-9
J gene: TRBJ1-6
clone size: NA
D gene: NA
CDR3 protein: CASSLKGDGNSPLHF
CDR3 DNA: TGTGCCAGCAGCTTAAAAGGGGACGGTAATTCACCCCTCCACTTT

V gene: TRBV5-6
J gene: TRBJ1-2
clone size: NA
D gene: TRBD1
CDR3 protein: CASSPGTGGLSDYGYTF
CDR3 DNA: TGTGCCAGCAGCCCCGGGACAGGGGGCCTTAGTGACTATGGCTACACCTTC

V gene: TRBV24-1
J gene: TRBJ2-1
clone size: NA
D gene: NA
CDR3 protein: CATSDGSSHNEQFF
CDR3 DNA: TGTGCCACCAGTGATGGTAGCTCGCACAATGAGCAGTTCTTC

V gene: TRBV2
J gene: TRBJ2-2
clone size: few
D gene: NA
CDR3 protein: CASSAFNNAGELFF
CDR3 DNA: TGTGCCAGCAGTGCGTTTAATAACGCCGGGGAGCTGTTTTTT

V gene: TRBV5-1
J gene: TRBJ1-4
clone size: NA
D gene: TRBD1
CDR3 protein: CASSGRTGHNEKLFF
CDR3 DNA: TGCGCCAGCAGCGGGAGGACAGGGCATAATGAAAAACTGTTTTTT

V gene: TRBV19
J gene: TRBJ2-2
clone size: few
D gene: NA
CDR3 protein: CASSRTGRGGELFF
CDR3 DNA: TGTGCCAGTAGTAGGACGGGGCGGGGCGGGGAGCTGTTTTTT

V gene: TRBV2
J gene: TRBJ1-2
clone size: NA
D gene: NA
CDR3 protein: CASSEGFWGNYGYTF
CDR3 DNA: TGTGCCAGCAGTGAAGGCTTCTGGGGTAACTATGGCTACACCTTC

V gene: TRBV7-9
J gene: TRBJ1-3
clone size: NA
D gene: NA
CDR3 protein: CASSPTGTGNTIYF
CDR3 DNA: TGTGCCAGCAGCCCCACGGGTACTGGAAACACCATATATTTT

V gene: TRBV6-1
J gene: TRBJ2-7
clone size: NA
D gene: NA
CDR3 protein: CASSEGLSETYEQYF
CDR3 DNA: TGTGCCAGCAGTGAGGGACTTAGCGAGACCTACGAGCAGTACTTC

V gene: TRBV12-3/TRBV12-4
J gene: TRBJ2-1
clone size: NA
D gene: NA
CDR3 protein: CASTSLGGLFF
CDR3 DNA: TGTGCCAGCACCTCCCTGGGAGGTCTGTTCTTC

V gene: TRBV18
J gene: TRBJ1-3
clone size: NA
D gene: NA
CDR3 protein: CASSRPPSSGNTIYF
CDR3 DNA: TGTGCCAGCTCACGACCCCCGAGCTCTGGAAACACCATATATTTT

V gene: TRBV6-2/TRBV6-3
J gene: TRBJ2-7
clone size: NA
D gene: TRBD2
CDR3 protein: CASSRTGTSGRGYEQYF
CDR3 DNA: TGTGCCAGCAGTCGGACCGGGACTAGCGGGAGAGGGTACGAGCAGTACTTC

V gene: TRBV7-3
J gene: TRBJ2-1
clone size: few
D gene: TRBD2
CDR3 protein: CASSLRPGRREGLNEQFF
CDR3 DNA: TGTGCCAGCAGCTTACGCCCTGGGAGGCGGGAGGGCCTCAATGAGCAGTTCTTC

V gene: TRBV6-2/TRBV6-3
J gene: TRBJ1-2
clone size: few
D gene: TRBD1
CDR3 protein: CASSYPGQRGYTF
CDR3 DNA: TGTGCCAGCAGTTACCCGGGACAGAGGGGCTACACCTTC

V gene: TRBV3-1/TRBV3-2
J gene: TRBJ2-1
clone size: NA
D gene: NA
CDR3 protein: CASSQDERTAAYNEQFF
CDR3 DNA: TGTGCCAGCAGCCAAGATGAGAGGACAGCTGCCTACAATGAGCAGTTCTTC

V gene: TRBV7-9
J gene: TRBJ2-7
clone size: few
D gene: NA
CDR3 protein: CASSLRGAGEQYF
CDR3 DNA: TGTGCCAGCAGCTTACGGGGAGCGGGCGAGCAGTACTTC

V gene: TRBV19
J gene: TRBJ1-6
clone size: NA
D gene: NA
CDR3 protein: CASSVTGRLTALHF
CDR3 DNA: TGTGCCAGTAGTGTTACCGGGAGACTCACGGCCCTCCACTTT

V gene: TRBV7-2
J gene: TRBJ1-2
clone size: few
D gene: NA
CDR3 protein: CASSLGGYGYTF
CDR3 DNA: TGTGCCAGCAGCTTAGGGGGCTATGGCTACACCTTC

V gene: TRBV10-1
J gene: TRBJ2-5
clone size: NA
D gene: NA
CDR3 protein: CASSDGGARTQETQYF
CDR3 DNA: TGCGCCAGCAGTGACGGCGGGGCCCGAACCCAAGAGACCCAGTACTTC

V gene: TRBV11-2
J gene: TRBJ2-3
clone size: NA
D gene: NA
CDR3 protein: CASSLGANRVADTQYF
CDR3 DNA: TGTGCCAGCAGCTTAGGAGCTAACAGGGTAGCAGATACGCAGTATTTT

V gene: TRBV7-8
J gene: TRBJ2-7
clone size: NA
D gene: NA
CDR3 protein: CASSLGRTSYEQYF
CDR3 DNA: TGTGCCAGCAGCTTAGGACGGACCTCCTACGAGCAGTACTTC